Following are 2 T cell receptor beta chains from one sample sequenced in a study of technical replicates of blood from several donors. Using immunoSEQ multiplex PCR, the repertoire was profiled, and TCRdb retains in-frame clones only, with some absent. The data hold about 44,000 clones, with around 96% observed a single time. The sequencing input was T cells isolated from PBMCs. The receptor source for this set is a human donor in good health.

CDR3 in DNA: TGTGCTAGTGGTTTGGTAATGGGGGGATGGTCCAATCAGCCCCAGCATTTT. Its protein is CASGLVMGGWSNQPQHF. This chain uses TRBV12-5 with TRBJ1-5; possibly TRBD1 for D (5 bases). This CDR3 has 17 residues. The V gene's germline CDR1 is LGHNT and CDR2 FRNRAP. The V end lost 0 bases, the J end lost 3 bases, and 15 bases lay between the germline ends.

This chain links TRBV18 with TRBJ2-7, with 9 bases lining up with TRBD1. Germline CDR1 reads KGHSH; CDR2 reads LQKENI. Trimming cost V 2 bases and J 2 bases; bases outside gene matches: 1. This CDR3 is 14 amino acids long. The CDR3 DNA reads TGTGCCAGCTCACCAACAGGGGGCACCTACGAGCAGTACTTC. Translation gives CASSPTGGTYEQYF.